A single TCR beta chain is shown here with its context. This clonotype was observed a handful of times. Its binding antigen is unknown. No base quality information exists; no much larger clone differs at one position. This entry is derived from a study of T cell repertoires in cytomegalovirus infection (dated by TCRdb to about 2019). Concerning the study at large: Because public TCR beta signatures pointed to carriage of CMV infection together with the matching HLA type, the HLA type of each donor mattered for the analysis.

The paper's findings and limits, for the study overall: Carriers of CMV infection plus the relevant HLA type were discriminated by the cumulative frequency of public TCR beta family members in the study cohort and in an independent roughly 380-donor cohort. The ex vivo response was dominated by HLA-C-restricted CMV-specific TCR beta clonotypes, which also provided the single most frequent clonotype in two of eight donors.

TCRdb names Illumina HiSeq 1500 as the instrument used. TCRdb handled the public reads itself, with Q25 trimming in fastp and clone calling in MiXCR, and kept productive beta chains. CDR3 protein sequences are deduplicated, and each keeps its most common genes and DNA. For this sample the table gives about 250,000 distinct CDR3 sequences, of which around an eighth were detected only once. Approximately 1.8% of the sample is held by the ten biggest clonotypes. Based on the germline V gene, the CDR1 and CDR2 sequences are MGHDK and SYGVNS. Between the V and J ends, shortened by 6 bases and 8 bases respectively, the junction contains 19 bases. Taken from cysteine to phenylalanine, the CDR3 has 15 residues. CDR3 DNA only is kept here, 45 bases in frame from base 1.

Sequencing was done on a sample of PBMCs. This TCR was sampled from a human donor in good health (CMV status not recorded). Some clones in this sample may be carry-over from other donors' samples. The rearranged chain carries TRBV25-1 and TRBJ1-4, with TRBD1 as a weak D call on 5 bases. Read as DNA, the sequence is TGTGCCAGCAGGCCACGTTCTGGTAGGGGAGAAAAACTGTTTTTT. It specifies CASRPRSGRGEKLFF. When the CDR3 is completed using the reference TRBV25-1 and TRBJ1-4 genes on either side, the full variable domain is EADIYQTPRYLVIGTGKKITLECSQTMGHDKMYWYQQDPGMELHLIHYSYGVNSTEKGDLSSESTVSRIRTEHFPLTLESARPSHTSQYLCASRPRSGRGEKLFFGSGTQLSVL.